The clone carrying this TCR beta chain was counted many times. Its target is not known. This CDR3 has 14 amino acids. V lost 11 bases to trimming and J lost 6 bases; unmatched junction nucleotides: 11. Germline CDR1 reads ENHRY; CDR2 reads SYGVKD. The data were obtained in a study of CD8 T cells in ankylosing spondylitis. Study-wide findings and caveats: Ankylosing spondylitis blood appeared to be characterized by a TCR beta motif of eight highly homologous variants.

It was by quantitative 5'-RACE with molecular barcodes that TCR beta libraries were made. TCRdb passed the 5' RACE reads through MiXCR, listing each CDR3 protein once. The sample comprises 25,000 to 35,000 distinct CDR3 sequences, roughly 7.9% of which are singletons, and roughly a tenth rests with the top ten. The sequence derives from a male donor with ankylosing spondylitis or in good health (not recorded which). The sample consisted of blood, either unsorted or a sorted T cell fraction (not recorded which). The chain couples TRBV10-3 to TRBJ2-7; 12 positions match TRBD2. Written as DNA, the CDR3 is TGTGCCGTGGGACTAGCGGGTGGGTCGGGCGAGCAGTACTTC. Its protein product is CAVGLAGGSGEQYF.